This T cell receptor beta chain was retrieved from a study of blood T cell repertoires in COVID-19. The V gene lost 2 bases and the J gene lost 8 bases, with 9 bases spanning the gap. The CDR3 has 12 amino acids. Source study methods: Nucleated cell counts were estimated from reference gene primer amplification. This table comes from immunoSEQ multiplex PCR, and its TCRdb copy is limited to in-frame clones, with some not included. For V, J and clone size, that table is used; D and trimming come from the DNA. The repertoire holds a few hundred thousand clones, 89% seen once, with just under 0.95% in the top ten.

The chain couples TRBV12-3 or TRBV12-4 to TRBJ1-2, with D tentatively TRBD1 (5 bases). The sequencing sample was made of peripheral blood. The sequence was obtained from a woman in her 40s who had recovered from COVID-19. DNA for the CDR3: TGTGCCAGCAGTTTATTGGGGCTGGGCTACACCTTC. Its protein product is CASSLLGLGYTF.